This T cell receptor beta chain was identified in a study of siplizumab effects on memory and regulatory T cells. General study findings and limits: Poor capture below about 10^-5 frequency left most alloreactive clones unmapped to unstimulated subsets. Naive T cells were seemingly more diverse than memory cells, and major contributions to the alloresponse seemed to be made by them.

CDR3 length equals 16 residues. Germline CDR1 and CDR2: SGDLS and YYNGEE. Trimming stripped 0 bases from V and 0 bases from J, with 13 bases between. The table came from immunoSEQ multiplex PCR; TCRdb's copy has only in-frame clones and leaves some out. The table records some 100,000 clones, approximately 91% of them present only once. For this clone: Its specificity is unknown.

Sequenced material: CD4+ T cells sorted from blood. The sequence came from a human donor in good health. Some clones in this sample may be carry-over from other donors' samples. The gene calls are TRBV9 and TRBJ2-7; D is unclear. The CDR3 coding sequence is TGTGCCAGCAGCGTAGGTATGGACGGCGGCTCCTACGAGCAGTACTTC. This sequence encodes CASSVGMDGGSYEQYF.